These 27 T cell receptor beta chains came from one sample sequenced in a study of somatic mutations in cytotoxic T cells in rheumatoid arthritis. Generated by immunoSEQ multiplex PCR, the TCRdb table keeps only in-frame clones and is missing some. This sample has about 19,000 clones, with approximately 87% found just once. Sequences were obtained from CD8+ T cells sorted from blood. Source of these receptors: a man in his forties in good health.

In regard to this clone: The sample holds other DNA sequences that translate to the same CDR3. This rearrangement joins TRBV4-2 to TRBJ2-1; D not certain. V was shortened by 0 bases and J by 6 bases, with 15 bases between the two germline ends. Germline CDR1 LGHNA, CDR2 YNFKEQ. The CDR3 length is 16 residues. CDR3 protein: CASSQEQFQAFNEQFF. CDR3 sequence (DNA): TGTGCCAGCAGCCAAGAACAGTTTCAGGCCTTCAATGAGCAGTTCTTC.

This clone showed up just once. The chain combines TRBV5-4 with TRBJ2-7; 7 bases are a match to TRBD2. The germline V gene encodes CDR1 SGHNT and CDR2 YYREEE (reference sequence). The CDR3 loop spans 12 amino acids. V trimming: 6 bases; J trimming: 6 bases; junction bases outside the gene matches: 6. This chain's CDR3 is CASNEGGSEQYF. CDR3 nucleotides: TGTGCCAGCAATGAGGGCGGGAGCGAGCAGTACTTC.

The gene calls are TRBV27 and TRBJ2-3; 10 nucleotides align to TRBD2. The CDR3 contains 14 residues. After removal of 3 bases from V and 4 bases from J, the junction contained 1 base not matched to a gene. Germline V CDR1 and CDR2: MNHEY, SMNVEV (reference sequence). This chain's CDR3 is CASSFLAGADTQYF. The CDR3 coding sequence is TGTGCCAGCAGTTTCCTAGCGGGAGCAGATACGCAGTATTTT.

The rearrangement links TRBV30 to TRBJ1-1; D is possibly TRBD1 (5 bases). This CDR3 region has 17 residues. Germline CDR1 is GTSNPN and CDR2 is SVGIG (reference sequence). The V and J ends lost 8 bases and 5 bases respectively, with 30 bases between them. CDR3 sequence reads: CASLQGALEGLWTEAFF. CDR3 DNA sequence: TGTGCCAGCCTTCAGGGAGCCCTGGAGGGATTGTGGACTGAAGCTTTCTTT.

The V gene is TRBV10-2, the J gene TRBJ2-1; no reliable D call. The CDR3 sequence is 15 residues long. Trimming pared 2 bases from V and 0 bases from J, leaving 8 bases between. Germline values: CDR1 WSHSY, CDR2 SAAADI. The CDR3 sequence is CASSELESSYNEQFF. In DNA form, the CDR3 reads TGCGCCAGCAGTGAGCTGGAGAGCTCCTACAATGAGCAGTTCTTC.

V and J are TRBV27 and TRBJ1-1, with 8 bases that match TRBD1. V trimming: 5 bases; J trimming: 1 base; junction bases outside the gene matches: 6. CDR1 and CDR2 (germline): MNHEY, SMNVEV (reference sequence). The CDR3 is 15 amino acids. CDR3 DNA sequence: TGTGCCAGCAGTCCGGGACAGGATTGGAACACTGAAGCTTTCTTT. Translation: CASSPGQDWNTEAFF.

In this sample, this clone turned up once. The V gene is TRBV27, the J gene TRBJ1-2; tentative D call: TRBD1 (6 bases). There are 15 residues in the CDR3. V shed 3 bases and J shed 0 bases, with 11 bases lying between them. The germline CDR1 and CDR2 sequences are MNHEY and SMNVEV (reference sequence). CDR3 protein: CASSFRDTANYGYTF. CDR3 DNA: TGTGCCAGCAGTTTTCGGGACACTGCTAACTATGGCTACACCTTC.

This chain links TRBV27 with TRBJ2-1; 12 bases are shared with TRBD2. CDR1 MNHEY and CDR2 SMNVEV come from the germline V gene (reference sequence). J lost 8 bases, V lost 6 bases, and 8 bases had no gene match. This CDR3 contains 15 residues. The CDR3, as DNA: TGTGCCAGCAGCCGACTAGCGGGAGCTCTAGATGAGCAGTTCTTC. It is translated as CASSRLAGALDEQFF.

Concerning this clone itself: Other DNA variants within this sample encode the same CDR3. The genes are TRBV28 and TRBJ2-5; D gene unclear. V gave up 7 bases and J gave up 5 bases, with 17 bases separating them. The CDR3 is 14 residues long. CDR1 MDHEN and CDR2 SYDVKM come from the germline V gene. CDR3 residues: CASTLWGTPETQYF. CDR3 bases: TGTGCCAGCACCTTGTGGGGTACCCCGGAGACCCAGTACTTC.

The rearrangement joins TRBV27 to TRBJ2-7; D possibly corresponds to TRBD1 (6 bases). The CDR3 is made up of 13 amino acids. With 5 bases removed from V and 5 bases from J, the gap between germline ends came to 13 bases. In germline, CDR1 is MNHEY, CDR2 SMNVEV (reference sequence). The CDR3 region has the DNA TGTGCCAGCAGTCCCACAGGGTTGAACGAGCAGTACTTC. Its translation: CASSPTGLNEQYF.

Here the CDR3 reads CASSFSLGTSGNTGELFF. The CDR3 bases are TGTGCCAGCAGCTTCTCCCTAGGGACTAGCGGGAACACCGGGGAGCTGTTTTTT. V gene TRBV11-1 combines with J gene TRBJ2-2; 11 positions agree with TRBD2. The CDR3 spans 18 residues. The germline CDR1 and CDR2 sequences are SGHAT and FQDESV (reference sequence). V was clipped by 3 bases and J by 1 base; unmatched bases: 7.

The genes are TRBV10-2 and TRBJ2-3; D is unclear. The CDR3 consists of 13 residues. Trimming took 4 bases from V and 2 from J, leaving 7 bases between them. Per germline, CDR1 WSHSY and CDR2 SAAADI. CDR3 in amino acids: CASSGGYTDTQYF. The CDR3 DNA follows: TGCGCCAGCAGTGGAGGATACACAGATACGCAGTATTTT.

This clone was found once. The chain is built from TRBV21-1 and TRBJ1-5. TRBV21-1 is designated a pseudogene. The CDR3 is made up of 15 amino acids. The CDR3 DNA is TGTGCCAGCACCCGGGCCATTTGGGGCAATCAGCCCCAGCATTTT. It is translated as CASTRAIWGNQPQHF.

This rearrangement joins TRBV11-2 to TRBJ2-3, with a weak D call TRBD2 (6 bases). This CDR3 has 16 residues. Trimming removed 3 bases at V and 0 bases at J, with 13 bases between. From germline, CDR1 is SGHAT and CDR2 FQNNGV. Here the CDR3 DNA reads TGTGCCAGCAGCTTTTTTGGCGGGACCAGCACAGATACGCAGTATTTT. This translates into CASSFFGGTSTDTQYF.

The chain employs TRBV28 and TRBJ2-1; 16 bases map to TRBD2. This CDR3 comprises 21 residues. J gave up 7 bases and V 2 bases, and 17 bases lay outside the gene matches. Germline loops: CDR1 MDHEN, CDR2 SYDVKM. CDR3 DNA: TGTGCCAGCAGTTTAGGAGGGACTAGCGGGAGGGCCGAGGTTTGGGGGAATGAGCAGTTCTTC. It yields the protein CASSLGGTSGRAEVWGNEQFF. Drawing the rest from reference TRBV28 and TRBJ2-1, the complete variable domain is DVKVTQSSRYLVKRTGEKVFLECVQDMDHENMFWYRQDPGLGLRLIYFSYDVKMKEKGDIPEGYSVSREKKERFSLILESASTNQTSMYLCASSLGGTSGRAEVWGNEQFFGPGTRLTVL.

This clone appeared once. This CDR3 reads CASSEGQGMETQYF. The CDR3 DNA reads as TGTGCCAGCAGTGAGGGACAGGGAATGGAGACCCAGTACTTC. This rearrangement joins TRBV6-1 to TRBJ2-5; 9 bases line up with TRBD1. This CDR3 is built from 14 residues. Germline CDR1 MNHNS, CDR2 SASEGT. V trimming: 3 bases; J trimming: 5 bases; junction bases outside the gene matches: 4.

The chain uses TRBV27 and TRBJ2-6, with D possibly being TRBD1 or TRBD2 (5 bases each). The V end lost 2 bases, the J end lost 2 bases, and 10 bases lay between the germline ends. Germline V lookup: CDR1 MNHEY, CDR2 SMNVEV (reference sequence). There are 16 residues in the CDR3. CDR3 in amino acids: CASSLGGGTGANVLTF. For the CDR3, the DNA is TGTGCCAGCAGTTTAGGTGGGGGTACTGGGGCCAACGTCCTGACTTTC.

This chain uses TRBV11-2 with TRBJ2-7, with 10 positions matching TRBD2. Germline lookup yields CDR1 SGHAT and CDR2 FQNNGV. The CDR3 extends over 15 amino acids. V shed 6 bases, J shed 0 bases, and the junction held 5 bases outside the gene matches. The CDR3 DNA is TGTGCCAGCAGACTAGCGGGGTTAAGCTCCTACGAGCAGTACTTC. Protein product: CASRLAGLSSYEQYF.

The V call is TRBV27, the J call TRBJ1-5, with 8 bases lining up with TRBD1. Germline V gene data show CDR1 as MNHEY and CDR2 as SMNVEV (reference sequence). The ends lost 2 bases at V and 1 base at J; junction bases unmatched: 7. The CDR3 is 17 residues long. The CDR3 coding sequence is TGTGCCAGCAGTTTACACGGACAGGGAGAAAGCAATCAGCCCCAGCATTTT. It encodes CASSLHGQGESNQPQHF.

The gene calls are TRBV2 and TRBJ2-3; possible D gene TRBD1, 7 bases. This CDR3 spans 14 amino acids. V was clipped by 11 bases and J by 4 bases, with 19 bases between them. CDR1 and CDR2 from the germline V gene are SNHLY and FYNNEI. CDR3 in DNA: TGTGCCTCCAGCTACAGGGGAGGTGCAGATACGCAGTATTTT. As protein: CASSYRGGADTQYF.

The chain has TRBV9 and TRBJ2-1; D remains ambiguous. This CDR3 spans 13 amino acids. Germline assignment: CDR1 SGDLS and CDR2 YYNGEE. V lost 0 bases, J lost 7 bases, and 8 bases lay in between. CDR3 region: CASSVDPGNEQFF. The CDR3 nucleotides are TGTGCCAGCAGCGTAGACCCCGGGAATGAGCAGTTCTTC.

In this sample, this clone turned up once. The chain is built from TRBV6-5 and TRBJ2-7; D perhaps matches TRBD1 (5 bases). Germline V gene data show CDR1 as MNHEY and CDR2 as SVGAGI. CDR3 length: 13 residues. The ends were cut back, 4 bases at V and 6 bases at J, with 13 bases in the middle. The CDR3 reads CASSSAGLVEQYF. The CDR3 region has the DNA TGTGCCAGCAGTTCAGCAGGGCTGGTCGAGCAGTACTTC.

For this clone: The same CDR3 arises from other DNA sequences in this sample as well. The chain is built from TRBV28 and TRBJ2-7; D call uncertain. CDR3 length: 11 residues. CDR1 and CDR2 from the germline V gene are MDHEN and SYDVKM. With 3 bases removed from V and 6 bases from J, the gap between germline ends came to 6 bases. CDR3 sequence: CASSFNSEQYF. CDR3 in DNA: TGTGCCAGCAGTTTTAACAGCGAGCAGTACTTC.

The V gene is TRBV15, the J gene TRBJ1-1; no reliable D call. This CDR3 has 13 residues. Germline CDR1 reads LNHNV; CDR2 reads YYDKDF (reference sequence). V shed 3 bases and J shed 10 bases, with 15 bases lying between them. The CDR3 DNA reads as TGTGCCACCAGCAGCTTCCAGGAGCTTGGAGCTTTCTTT. This gives the protein CATSSFQELGAFF.

The chain carries TRBV21-1 and TRBJ1-5; the D call of TRBD1 is as the table states it, not checked on the DNA. TRBV21-1 is a pseudogene locus. This CDR3 is built from 12 residues. The CDR3 loop reads CASKRGNQPQHF. In DNA form, the CDR3 reads TGTGCCAGCAAAAGGGGTAATCAGCCCCAGCATTTT.

The V gene is TRBV6-5, the J gene TRBJ2-7, with D perhaps given as TRBD1 or TRBD2 (5 bases each). This CDR3 is built from 12 residues. Between the trimmed V and J ends, which lost 6 bases and 11 bases, there was a span of 17 bases. Germline V lookup: CDR1 MNHEY, CDR2 SVGAGI. In DNA form, the CDR3 reads TGTGCCAGCAGCCCTCAGGGACGGCGGGAGTACTTC. As protein: CASSPQGRREYF.

J is TRBJ2-7 and V is TRBV4-3, with TRBD2 matching over 8 bases. The germline V gene has CDR1 LGHNA and CDR2 YSLEER. This CDR3 is 17 amino acids long. Unmatched junction bases numbered 9, after V lost 0 bases and J lost 2 bases. The CDR3 DNA sequence: TGCGCCAGCAGCCAAGAAATTAACGGGAGGGCCCCCTACGAGCAGTACTTC. This encodes CASSQEINGRAPYEQYF.